Sequencing of this TCR beta chain was carried out in a study of shared clonotypes between healthy human individuals. Overall study context: Participating donors consisted of a couple of women and a few men aged 18 to 49.

Assay: immunoSEQ multiplex PCR; the TCRdb copy retains only in-frame clones and omits some. The sample yields 550,000 to 600,000 clones, about 98% seen once. CD45RO-negative, CCR7-positively selected cells formed the naive CD8 fraction, excluding terminally differentiated effector memory CD45RA+ cells. The donors, all of them Caucasian adults, lived in Nashville, Tennessee. Sequenced: naive CD8+ T cells sorted from blood. This sequence was found in a man aged 25 to 40 in good health.

In DNA form, the CDR3 reads TGTGCCAGCAGTTACTCGGGAGGAGAGACCCAGTACTTC. Protein: CASSYSGGETQYF. The chain couples TRBV6-6 to TRBJ2-5; D is perhaps TRBD2 (6 bases). The CDR3 has 13 amino acids. In germline, CDR1 is MNHNY, CDR2 SVGAGI (reference sequence). V lost 0 bases and J lost 4, with 6 bases in between.